This T cell receptor (beta chain) was recorded in a study of chemoradiotherapy in HPV16-positive cancers. For this clone: The antigen is unknown.

Germline V gene lookup returns CDR1 SGHRS and CDR2 YFSETQ. This CDR3 has 14 amino acids. V shed 4 bases, J shed 2 bases, and the junction held 6 bases outside the gene matches. Study findings and constraints: Better recurrence-free survival went with HPV-responsive T-cell expansion in HPV16-positive patients.

Assay used: immunoSEQ multiplex PCR; TCRdb lists only in-frame clones, some missing. The sample records approximately 13,000 clones, roughly 71% being singletons. V usage is TRBV5-1 and J usage is TRBJ2-7, with 7 bases that match TRBD1. Specimen collection occurred from a patient who underwent chemoradiotherapy. This clonotype originated in a human donor with HPV-associated anogenital cancer. The CDR3 loop reads CASSGPTGTYEQYF. CDR3 DNA: TGCGCCAGCAGCGGACCGACAGGGACCTACGAGCAGTACTTC. Filled out from reference TRBV5-1 and TRBJ2-7, the complete variable domain reads KAGVTQTPRYLIKTRGQQVTLSCSPISGHRSVSWYQQTPGQGLQFLFEYFSETQRNKGNFPGRFSGRQFSNSRSEMNVSTLELGDSALYLCASSGPTGTYEQYFGPGTRLTVT.